One sample yielded the 24 T cell receptor beta chains listed below, sequenced in a study of T cell responses to AZD1222 COVID-19 vaccine. Sequencing used immunoSEQ multiplex PCR; TCRdb keeps in-frame clones, though not all of them. The sample has 65,000 to 80,000 clones, about nine tenths seen once; the top ten hold 4.2%. The sample in question was peripheral blood, obtained on day 0 of AZD1222 vaccination. These receptors all come from an adult in good health.

The chain couples TRBV29-1 to TRBJ1-3; D is uncertain. The germline V gene has CDR1 SQVTM and CDR2 ANQGSEA. The CDR3 loop spans 14 amino acids. The ends were cut back, 7 bases at V and 0 bases at J, with 13 bases in the middle. The CDR3 DNA follows: TGCAGCGGTCGCGGACCCAACTCTGGAAACACCATATATTTT. Residues: CSGRGPNSGNTIYF.

The V gene is TRBV18, the J gene TRBJ2-7, with D unclear. The CDR3 has 14 residues. Germline V gene data show CDR1 as KGHSH and CDR2 as LQKENI. The V and J ends lost 6 bases and 0 bases respectively, with 12 bases between them. CDR3: CASSPSALSYEQYF. CDR3 DNA sequence: TGTGCCAGCTCCCCCTCGGCCCTCTCCTACGAGCAGTACTTC.

The chain has TRBV5-8 and TRBJ1-5; D not resolved. CDR1 is SGHTS, CDR2 YDEGEE, per germline. There are 13 residues in the CDR3. Trimming took off 4 bases at V and 6 bases at J, with 11 bases between the two ends. CDR3: CASSRASAQPQHF. CDR3 DNA sequence: TGTGCCAGCAGCCGTGCATCCGCTCAGCCCCAGCATTTT.

The rearrangement uses TRBV6-5 and TRBJ2-3; TRBD1 matches 7 bases. Trimming took 6 bases from V and 2 from J; bases not matched to a gene: 5. Germline V gene sequence: CDR1 MNHEY, CDR2 SVGAGI. CDR3 length: 14 residues. The CDR3 spells CASSGQEFTDTQYF. CDR3 sequence (DNA): TGTGCCAGCAGCGGACAGGAGTTCACAGATACGCAGTATTTT.

The chain uses TRBV6-6 and TRBJ1-5; D may be TRBD1 (5 bases). The V gene lost 2 bases and the J gene lost 7 bases, with 15 bases spanning the gap. This CDR3 contains 15 residues. Germline CDR1 MNHNY, CDR2 SVGAGI (reference sequence). The CDR3 loop is CASSYPALEGQPQHF. Here the CDR3 DNA reads TGTGCCAGCAGTTACCCCGCCCTCGAGGGGCAGCCCCAGCATTTT.

This sequence joins TRBV6-1 and TRBJ1-1, with a weak D call TRBD1 (5 bases). The CDR3 is 16 residues long. Germline CDR1 and CDR2: MNHNS and SASEGT. The V end was cut by 4 bases, the J end by 1 base, with 16 bases between. The CDR3 region is CASSGGRGKSNTEAFF. The CDR3 DNA follows: TGTGCCAGCAGTGGGGGCCGTGGTAAGTCGAACACTGAAGCTTTCTTT.

The gene calls are TRBV19 and TRBJ2-7; D possibly matches TRBD1 or TRBD2 (6 bases each). Trimming removed 3 bases at V and 4 bases at J, with 16 bases between. The CDR3 runs 15 residues. Germline V CDR1 and CDR2: LNHDA, SQIVND (reference sequence). The CDR3 coding sequence is TGTGCCAGTAGTATTCAAGGGGGGCGCGGGTACGAGCAGTACTTC. Its protein is CASSIQGGRGYEQYF.

The rearrangement links TRBV5-4 to TRBJ2-3; D uncertain. Between the trimmed V and J ends, which lost 6 bases and 4 bases, there was a span of 12 bases. Per germline, CDR1 SGHNT and CDR2 YYREEE (reference sequence). The CDR3 is 13 residues long. In nucleotides, the CDR3 is TGTGCCAGCACTAACTCGATCGCAGATACGCAGTATTTT. It specifies CASTNSIADTQYF.

This rearrangement joins TRBV19 to TRBJ2-5; TRBD2 might be the D (6 bases). This CDR3 has 13 amino acids. Between the trimmed V and J ends, which lost 7 bases and 3 bases, there was a span of 12 bases. CDR1 is LNHDA and CDR2 is SQIVND in the germline V gene (reference sequence). The DNA for the CDR3 is TGTGCCAGTAACGGGAGACGCAAAGAGACCCAGTACTTC. Translated: CASNGRRKETQYF.

This clone occurred a few times. The V and J genes are TRBV20-1 and TRBJ2-5; D might be TRBD2 (6 bases). Germline V gene sequence: CDR1 DFQATT, CDR2 SNEGSKA (reference sequence). The CDR3 is made up of 15 amino acids. Between the trimmed V and J ends, which lost 3 bases and 3 bases, there was a span of 17 bases. Here the CDR3 DNA reads TGCAGTGCTAGTCGGCGGGGCGGATTAAAAGAGACCCAGTACTTC. Amino acid sequence: CSASRRGGLKETQYF.

This chain links TRBV6-4 with TRBJ2-1, with D possibly matching TRBD1 (6 bases). Germline V gives CDR1 MRHNA, CDR2 SNTAGT. V shed 6 bases and J shed 1 base, with 16 bases lying between them. CDR3 length: 16 residues. The CDR3 DNA reads as TGTGCCAGCAGGGGACAAGGGCCCCGATCCTACAATGAGCAGTTCTTC. Amino acids: CASRGQGPRSYNEQFF.

The V call is TRBV7-3, the J call TRBJ2-3; D might be TRBD1 or TRBD2, each matching 5 bases. CDR3 length equals 18 residues. Trimming pared 0 bases from V and 4 bases from J, leaving 20 bases between. The germline gives CDR1 SGHTA, CDR2 FQGTGA. DNA for the CDR3: TGTGCCAGCAGCTTAACTTCGGGTGGGGGAGAGTTTTCAGATACGCAGTATTTT. Its translation: CASSLTSGGGEFSDTQYF.

This chain uses TRBV7-3 with TRBJ1-1, with D possibly TRBD1 on 6 matching bases. With 5 bases removed from V and 2 bases from J, the gap between germline ends came to 9 bases. This CDR3 is 13 amino acids long. Germline CDR1 SGHTA, CDR2 FQGTGA. The CDR3 DNA is TGTGCCAGCAGCCTCAGGGGTAACACTGAAGCTTTCTTT. It specifies CASSLRGNTEAFF.

The V call is TRBV7-9, the J call TRBJ1-2, with D maybe TRBD1 (6 bases). Trimming took off 4 bases at V and 6 bases at J, with 9 bases between the two ends. The CDR3 has 12 amino acids. Germline V gene lookup returns CDR1 SEHNR and CDR2 FQNEAQ (reference sequence). In nucleotides, the CDR3 is TGTGCCAGCAGCTCGGGACAAGATGGCTACACCTTC. As protein: CASSSGQDGYTF.

This clone has just a few counts. The V call is TRBV5-6, the J call TRBJ1-5, with TRBD1 as a possible D gene (5 bases). V lost 0 bases and J 3 bases, leaving 10 bases between the germline ends. Germline CDR1 is SGHDT and CDR2 is YYEEEE. CDR3 length: 15 amino acids. CDR3 sequence (DNA): TGTGCCAGCAGCTTGGGTGACAGCCCCAATCAGCCCCAGCATTTT. Protein product: CASSLGDSPNQPQHF.

The V call is TRBV6-6, the J call TRBJ1-5; TRBD1 aligns across 7 bases. This CDR3 region has 16 residues. Germline assignment: CDR1 MNHNY and CDR2 SVGAGI (reference sequence). The J segment lost 4 bases and the V segment lost 6 bases, leaving 12 bases of the junction unmatched. The DNA of the CDR3 is TGTGCCAGCAGATTAGGAGGGACAGAGCCTAATCAGCCCCAGCATTTT. Translation: CASRLGGTEPNQPQHF.

V is TRBV27 and J is TRBJ1-1, with D maybe TRBD1 (6 bases). Germline CDR1 and CDR2: MNHEY and SMNVEV (reference sequence). V lost 6 bases, J lost 1 base, and 9 bases lay in between. The CDR3 is 13 residues long. The CDR3 DNA sequence: TGTGCCAGCAGAGGGGGGAAGAACACTGAAGCTTTCTTT. This sequence encodes CASRGGKNTEAFF.

The chain couples TRBV5-8 to TRBJ1-1; possibly TRBD1 for D (5 bases). The CDR3 has 15 amino acids. V gave up 0 bases and J gave up 4 bases, with 13 bases separating them. Germline V gene lookup returns CDR1 SGHTS and CDR2 YDEGEE. Here the CDR3 DNA reads TGTGCCAGCAGCTTGGGCGGTTGGGGGTTCACTGAAGCTTTCTTT. This translates into CASSLGGWGFTEAFF.

This chain links TRBV30 with TRBJ1-1; 8 bases are a match to TRBD1. The CDR3 consists of 15 residues. V was clipped by 2 bases and J by 6 bases; unmatched bases: 11. Germline V gene sequence: CDR1 GTSNPN, CDR2 SVGIG (reference sequence). CDR3 protein: CAWSPGGGGSSEAFF. CDR3 DNA sequence: TGTGCCTGGAGTCCAGGGGGCGGGGGATCGTCTGAAGCTTTCTTT.

The chain employs TRBV6-1 and TRBJ1-2, with 9 nucleotides matching TRBD1. Germline CDR1 reads MNHNS; CDR2 reads SASEGT. V lost 4 bases, J lost 0 bases, and 9 bases stayed unmatched. The CDR3 loop spans 17 amino acids. Here the CDR3 DNA reads TGTGCCAGCAGTGGAAGGACAGGGGAGAAAGCTAACTATGGCTACACCTTC. Residues: CASSGRTGEKANYGYTF.

The rearrangement joins TRBV5-1 to TRBJ1-1; D might be TRBD1 (5 bases). The germline V gene encodes CDR1 SGHRS and CDR2 YFSETQ. V lost 1 base and J 7 bases, leaving 20 bases between the germline ends. The length of the CDR3 is 16 residues. CDR3 bases: TGCGCCAGCAGCTTGCCCCGTCAGGGTCCTCATGGTGAAGCTTTCTTT. Residues: CASSLPRQGPHGEAFF. The variable domain in full, with the rest retrieved from reference TRBV5-1 and TRBJ1-1, is KAGVTQTPRYLIKTRGQQVTLSCSPISGHRSVSWYQQTPGQGLQFLFEYFSETQRNKGNFPGRFSGRQFSNSRSEMNVSTLELGDSALYLCASSLPRQGPHGEAFFGQGTRLTVV.

This chain connects TRBV5-4 to TRBJ1-4; TRBD1 aligns across 7 bases. The CDR3 sequence is 15 residues long. The germline V gene has CDR1 SGHNT and CDR2 YYREEE (reference sequence). V trimming: 2 bases; J trimming: 5 bases; junction bases outside the gene matches: 6. This chain's CDR3 is CASSFGDRANEKLFF. The CDR3 nucleotides are TGTGCCAGCAGCTTCGGTGACAGGGCGAATGAAAAACTGTTTTTT. Based on the CDR3 plus reference TRBV5-4 and TRBJ1-4, the full variable domain is ETGVTQSPTHLIKTRGQQVTLRCSSQSGHNTVSWYQQALGQGPQFIFQYYREEENGRGNFPPRFSGLQFPNYSSELNVNALELDDSALYLCASSFGDRANEKLFFGSGTQLSVL.

J is TRBJ1-4 and V is TRBV29-1; TRBD1 matches at 7 bases. From germline, CDR1 is SQVTM and CDR2 ANQGSEA. The junction had 12 bases not matched to a gene; V was cut back by 7 bases and J by 1 base. This CDR3 region has 16 residues. CDR3 amino acids: CSARQGPLLTNEKLFF. The CDR3 DNA sequence: TGCAGCGCGAGACAGGGACCCCTTTTAACTAATGAAAAACTGTTTTTT. The full variable domain, in which reference TRBV29-1 and TRBJ1-4 provide the parts outside the CDR3, is SAVISQKPSRDICQRGTSLTIQCQVDSQVTMMFWYRQQPGQSLTLIATANQGSEATYESGFVIDKFPISRPNLTFSTLTVSNMSPEDSSIYLCSARQGPLLTNEKLFFGSGTQLSVL.

The V call is TRBV18, the J call TRBJ2-7, with D possibly matching TRBD2 (5 bases). The germline V gene encodes CDR1 KGHSH and CDR2 LQKENI. The CDR3 consists of 11 residues. The ends were cut back, 5 bases at V and 7 bases at J, with 9 bases in the middle. CDR3 region: CASSSPGEQYF. Written as DNA, the CDR3 is TGTGCCAGCTCATCCCCGGGAGAGCAGTACTTC.